These T cell receptor beta chains were read from a single sample in a study of cytomegalovirus exposure and HLA in healthy donors. The assay was immunoSEQ multiplex PCR, and TCRdb's table has in-frame clones only and misses some. The data hold under 200,000 clones, with 68% observed a single time. The specimen sequenced was PBMCs. The receptors were gathered from a man between 45 and 60 years old in good health and CMV-seronegative. Both conserved end residues are part of each CDR3. Fields, in order: CDR3 protein, CDR3 DNA, D gene, J gene, clone size, V gene. A D gene is named only where the DNA matches it firmly. The listing skips clone size in some rows; elsewhere it reads once, few, many or a size class.

cdr3_aa: CATSFRTGGPGNTIYF; cdr3_nt: TGTGCCACCAGCTTCCGGACAGGGGGACCTGGAAACACCATATATTTT; d_call: TRBD1; j_call: TRBJ1-3; clone_size: NA; v_call: TRBV15
cdr3_aa: CASREGYEQYF; cdr3_nt: TGTGCCAGCAGGGAGGGCTACGAGCAGTACTTC; d_call: NA; j_call: TRBJ2-7; clone_size: few; v_call: TRBV2
cdr3_aa: CASSLDRGHEQYF; cdr3_nt: TGTGCCAGCAGCTTAGACAGGGGGCACGAGCAGTACTTC; d_call: TRBD1; j_call: TRBJ2-7; clone_size: NA; v_call: TRBV7-9
cdr3_aa: CAISEEAGRGTEAFF; cdr3_nt: TGTGCCATCAGTGAAGAGGCAGGGCGGGGCACTGAAGCTTTCTTT; d_call: NA; j_call: TRBJ1-1; clone_size: few; v_call: TRBV10-3
cdr3_aa: CASSLAPGDYNEQFF; cdr3_nt: TGTGCCAGCAGCTTGGCCCCGGGTGACTACAATGAGCAGTTCTTC; d_call: NA; j_call: TRBJ2-1; clone_size: NA; v_call: TRBV5-5
cdr3_aa: CASRPRLDRKTEAFF; cdr3_nt: TGTGCCAGCAGGCCACGGCTGGACAGGAAGACTGAAGCTTTCTTT; d_call: TRBD1; j_call: TRBJ1-1; clone_size: few; v_call: TRBV6-1
cdr3_aa: CSVGTYFNTEAFF; cdr3_nt: TGCAGCGTTGGGACTTACTTCAACACTGAAGCTTTCTTT; d_call: NA; j_call: TRBJ1-1; clone_size: NA; v_call: TRBV29-1
cdr3_aa: CASSKGLGGGAADTQYF; cdr3_nt: TGTGCCAGCAGCAAGGGCCTCGGCGGGGGGGCCGCAGATACGCAGTATTTT; d_call: NA; j_call: TRBJ2-3; clone_size: NA; v_call: TRBV21-1
cdr3_aa: CASSLDAREEGTIYF; cdr3_nt: TGCGCCAGCAGCTTGGATGCCAGGGAGGAAGGCACCATATATTTT; d_call: NA; j_call: TRBJ1-3; clone_size: NA; v_call: TRBV5-1
cdr3_aa: CASSPQDVPSYEQYF; cdr3_nt: TGTGCCAGCAGCCCACAGGACGTTCCCTCCTACGAGCAGTACTTC; d_call: NA; j_call: TRBJ2-7; clone_size: NA; v_call: TRBV7-2
cdr3_aa: CASSEARGRPNTEAFF; cdr3_nt: TGTGCCAGCAGTGAAGCGAGGGGGCGCCCCAACACTGAAGCTTTCTTT; d_call: TRBD1; j_call: TRBJ1-1; clone_size: NA; v_call: TRBV6-1
cdr3_aa: CASSSLSGGFDEQYF; cdr3_nt: TGCGCCAGCAGCTCCCTTAGCGGGGGGTTTGACGAGCAGTACTTC; d_call: TRBD2; j_call: TRBJ2-7; clone_size: NA; v_call: TRBV5-1
cdr3_aa: CASSQLAGGTDTQYF; cdr3_nt: TGCGCCAGCAGCCAGTTAGCGGGGGGCACAGATACGCAGTATTTT; d_call: TRBD2; j_call: TRBJ2-3; clone_size: NA; v_call: TRBV4-1
cdr3_aa: CASSFSVSWETQYF; cdr3_nt: TGCGCCAGCAGTTTTTCAGTCTCCTGGGAGACCCAGTACTTC; d_call: NA; j_call: TRBJ2-5; clone_size: few; v_call: TRBV5-1
cdr3_aa: CASSLETGNSYEQYF; cdr3_nt: TGTGCCAGCAGTTTAGAGACAGGGAACTCCTACGAGCAGTACTTC; d_call: TRBD1; j_call: TRBJ2-7; clone_size: NA; v_call: TRBV6-5
cdr3_aa: CASSLDRANFF; cdr3_nt: TGTGCCAGCAGCTTGGACAGGGCTAATTTCTTT; d_call: TRBD1; j_call: TRBJ1-1; clone_size: NA; v_call: TRBV6-6
cdr3_aa: CASSLWGTGGNQPQHF; cdr3_nt: TGTGCCAGCAGTTTATGGGGGACAGGGGGCAATCAGCCCCAGCATTTT; d_call: TRBD1; j_call: TRBJ1-5; clone_size: NA; v_call: TRBV28